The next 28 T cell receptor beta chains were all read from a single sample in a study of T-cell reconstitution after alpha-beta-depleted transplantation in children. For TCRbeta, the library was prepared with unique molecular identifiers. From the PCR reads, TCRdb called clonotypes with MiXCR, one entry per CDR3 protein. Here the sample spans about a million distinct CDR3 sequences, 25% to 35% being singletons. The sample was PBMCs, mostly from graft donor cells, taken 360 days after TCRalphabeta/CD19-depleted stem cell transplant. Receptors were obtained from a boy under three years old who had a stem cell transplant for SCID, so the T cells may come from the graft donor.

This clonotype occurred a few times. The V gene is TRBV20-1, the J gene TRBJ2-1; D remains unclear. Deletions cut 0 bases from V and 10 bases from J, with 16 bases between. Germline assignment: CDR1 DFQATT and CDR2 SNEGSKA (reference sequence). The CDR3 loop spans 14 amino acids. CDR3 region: CSARDRMWIGEQFF. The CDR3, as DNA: TGCAGTGCTAGAGATCGTATGTGGATCGGGGAGCAGTTCTTC.

The CDR3: CASSLTDRRNEQFF. The DNA of the CDR3 is TGTGCCAGCAGTTTAACGGACCGACGCAATGAGCAGTTCTTC. The V call is TRBV6-2 or TRBV6-3, the J call TRBJ2-1, with no clear D. The CDR3 contains 14 residues. Trimming removed 4 bases at V and 6 bases at J, with 13 bases between. Per the germline V gene, CDR1 is MNHEY and CDR2 is SVGEGT.

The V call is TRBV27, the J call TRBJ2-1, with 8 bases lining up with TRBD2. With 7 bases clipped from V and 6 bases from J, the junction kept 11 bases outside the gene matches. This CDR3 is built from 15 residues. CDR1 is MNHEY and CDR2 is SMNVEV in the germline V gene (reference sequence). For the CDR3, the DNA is TGTGCCAGCAAGGAGCGGGGGAGATCTCGCAATGAGCAGTTCTTC. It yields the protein CASKERGRSRNEQFF.

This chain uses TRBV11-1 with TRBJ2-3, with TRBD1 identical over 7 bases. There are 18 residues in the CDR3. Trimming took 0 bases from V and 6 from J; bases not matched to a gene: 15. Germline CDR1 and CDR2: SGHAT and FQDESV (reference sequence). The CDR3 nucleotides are TGTGCCAGCAGCTTAGCCCGGGTTCGGACGGGACAGACCGATACGCAGTATTTT. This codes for CASSLARVRTGQTDTQYF.

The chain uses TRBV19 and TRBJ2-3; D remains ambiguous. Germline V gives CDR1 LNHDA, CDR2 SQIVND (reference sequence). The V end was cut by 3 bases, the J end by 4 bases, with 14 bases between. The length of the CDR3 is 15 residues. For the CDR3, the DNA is TGTGCCAGTAGTATGCGGCGGTTGGGCTCAGATACGCAGTATTTT. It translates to CASSMRRLGSDTQYF.

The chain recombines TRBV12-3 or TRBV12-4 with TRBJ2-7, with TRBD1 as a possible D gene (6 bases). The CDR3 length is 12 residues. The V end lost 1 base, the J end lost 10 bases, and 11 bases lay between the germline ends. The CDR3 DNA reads TGTGCCAGCAGTTTAGGGAGGACAGTCCAGTACTTC. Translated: CASSLGRTVQYF.

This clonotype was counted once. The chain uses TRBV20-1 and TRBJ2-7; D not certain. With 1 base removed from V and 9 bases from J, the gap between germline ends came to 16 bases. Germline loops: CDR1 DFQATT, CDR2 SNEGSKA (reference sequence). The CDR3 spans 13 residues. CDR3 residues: CSARGLVVEGQYF. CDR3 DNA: TGCAGTGCTAGAGGGTTGGTGGTAGAAGGGCAGTACTTC.

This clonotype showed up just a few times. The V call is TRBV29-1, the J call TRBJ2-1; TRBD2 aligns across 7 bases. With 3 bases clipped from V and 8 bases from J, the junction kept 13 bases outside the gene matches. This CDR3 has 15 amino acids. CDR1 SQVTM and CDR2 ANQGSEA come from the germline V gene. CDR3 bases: TGCAGCGTTGACCAGACGAGCGGGGCTCTGGATGAGCAGTTCTTC. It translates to CSVDQTSGALDEQFF.

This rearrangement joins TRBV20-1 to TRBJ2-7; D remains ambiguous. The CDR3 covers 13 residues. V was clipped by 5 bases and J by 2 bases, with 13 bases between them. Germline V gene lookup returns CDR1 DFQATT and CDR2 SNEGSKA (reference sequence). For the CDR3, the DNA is TGCAGTGCTCCCCGGATGATTACCTACGAGCAGTACTTC. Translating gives CSAPRMITYEQYF.

The CDR3 protein is CSARDFLDARVSYNEQFF. The CDR3 nucleotides are TGCAGTGCTAGAGATTTCTTGGACGCTCGGGTCTCCTACAATGAGCAGTTCTTC. The chain employs TRBV20-1 and TRBJ2-1; D not certain. The CDR3 contains 18 residues. CDR1 is DFQATT and CDR2 is SNEGSKA in the germline V gene (reference sequence). Trimming stripped 0 bases from V and 0 bases from J, with 18 bases between.

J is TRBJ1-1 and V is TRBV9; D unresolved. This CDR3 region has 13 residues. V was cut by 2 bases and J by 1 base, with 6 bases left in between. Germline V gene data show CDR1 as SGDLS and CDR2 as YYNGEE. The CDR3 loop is CASSVSGNTEAFF. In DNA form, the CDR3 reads TGTGCCAGCAGCGTTAGCGGGAACACTGAAGCTTTCTTT.

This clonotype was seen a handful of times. Here the CDR3 DNA reads TGTGCCAGCGCCCTGGGGGCTGAAGCTTTCTTT. This encodes CASALGAEAFF. The chain uses TRBV4-2 and TRBJ1-1; D possibly corresponds to TRBD1 (5 bases). V lost 8 bases, J lost 6 bases, and 10 bases lay in between. Germline V gives CDR1 LGHNA, CDR2 YNFKEQ. CDR3 size: 11 residues.

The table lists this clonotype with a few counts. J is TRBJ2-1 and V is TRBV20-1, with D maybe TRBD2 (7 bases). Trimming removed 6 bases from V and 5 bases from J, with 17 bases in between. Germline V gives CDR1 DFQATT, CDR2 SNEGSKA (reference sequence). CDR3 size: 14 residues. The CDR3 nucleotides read TGCAGTGCGCTCGGGGGGCCCTACAACAATGAGCAGTTCTTC. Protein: CSALGGPYNNEQFF.

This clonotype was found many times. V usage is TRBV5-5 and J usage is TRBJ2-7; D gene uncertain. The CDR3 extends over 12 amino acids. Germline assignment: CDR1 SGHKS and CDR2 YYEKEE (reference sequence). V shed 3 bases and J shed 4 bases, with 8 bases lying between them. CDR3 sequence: CASSSQEYEQYF. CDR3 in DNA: TGTGCCAGCAGCTCCCAGGAATACGAGCAGTACTTC.

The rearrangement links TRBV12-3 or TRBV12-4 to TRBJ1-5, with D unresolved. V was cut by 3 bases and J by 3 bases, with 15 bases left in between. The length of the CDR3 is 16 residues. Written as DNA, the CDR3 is TGTGCCAGCAGTTTTTCTTATGGGAGAAACAATCAGCCCCAGCATTTT. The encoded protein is CASSFSYGRNNQPQHF.

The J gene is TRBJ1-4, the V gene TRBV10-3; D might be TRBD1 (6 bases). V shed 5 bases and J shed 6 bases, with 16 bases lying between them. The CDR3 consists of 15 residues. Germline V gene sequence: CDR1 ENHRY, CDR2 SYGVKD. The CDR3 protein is CAISPGGAADEKLFF. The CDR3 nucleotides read TGTGCCATCAGTCCTGGGGGGGCAGCCGATGAAAAACTGTTTTTT.

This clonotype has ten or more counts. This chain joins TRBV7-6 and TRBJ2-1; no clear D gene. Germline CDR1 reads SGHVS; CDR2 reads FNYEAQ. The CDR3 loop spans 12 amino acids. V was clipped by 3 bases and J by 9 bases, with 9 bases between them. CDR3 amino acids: CASSLNGGEQFF. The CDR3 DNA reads TGTGCCAGCAGCTTGAATGGCGGTGAGCAGTTCTTC. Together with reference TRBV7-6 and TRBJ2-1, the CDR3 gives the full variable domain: GAGVSQSPRYKVTKRGQDVALRCDPISGHVSLYWYRQALGQGPEFLTYFNYEAQQDKSGLPNDRFSAERPEGSISTLTIQRTEQRDSAMYRCASSLNGGEQFFGPGTRLTVL.

The CDR3 reads CASNLIQGASYGYTF. CDR3 DNA: TGTGCCAGCAACCTAATCCAGGGGGCGAGCTATGGCTACACCTTC. This chain joins TRBV7-2 and TRBJ1-2; 8 bases map to TRBD1. The CDR3 covers 15 residues. V shed 7 bases and J 4 bases; nucleotides not matched to a gene: 11. Germline V lookup: CDR1 SGHTA, CDR2 FQGNSA.

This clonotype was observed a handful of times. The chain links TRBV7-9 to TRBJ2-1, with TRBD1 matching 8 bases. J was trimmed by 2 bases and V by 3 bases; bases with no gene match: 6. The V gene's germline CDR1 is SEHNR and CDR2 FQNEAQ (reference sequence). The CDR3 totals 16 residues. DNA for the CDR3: TGTGCCAGCAGCTTCACAGGGGGTGGTCCCTACAATGAGCAGTTCTTC. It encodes CASSFTGGGPYNEQFF.

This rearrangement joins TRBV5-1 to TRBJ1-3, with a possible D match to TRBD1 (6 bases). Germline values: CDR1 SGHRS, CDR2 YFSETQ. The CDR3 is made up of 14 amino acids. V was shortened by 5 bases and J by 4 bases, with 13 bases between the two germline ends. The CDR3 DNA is TGCGCCAGCAGGCAGGACAGCCTGGGAAACACCATATATTTT. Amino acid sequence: CASRQDSLGNTIYF.

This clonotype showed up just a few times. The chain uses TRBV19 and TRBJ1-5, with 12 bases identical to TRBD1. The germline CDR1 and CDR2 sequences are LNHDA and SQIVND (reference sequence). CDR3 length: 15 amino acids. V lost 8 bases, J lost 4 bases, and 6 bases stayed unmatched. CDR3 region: CASCRDRGPNQPQHF. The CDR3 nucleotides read TGTGCCAGTTGCCGGGACAGGGGGCCGAATCAGCCCCAGCATTTT.

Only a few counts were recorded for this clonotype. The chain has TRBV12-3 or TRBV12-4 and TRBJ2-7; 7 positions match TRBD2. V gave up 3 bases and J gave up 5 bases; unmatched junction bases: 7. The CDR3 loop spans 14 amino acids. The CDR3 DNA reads TGTGCCAGCAGTTTTACTCGGGGGACTAACGAGCAGTACTTC. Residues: CASSFTRGTNEQYF.

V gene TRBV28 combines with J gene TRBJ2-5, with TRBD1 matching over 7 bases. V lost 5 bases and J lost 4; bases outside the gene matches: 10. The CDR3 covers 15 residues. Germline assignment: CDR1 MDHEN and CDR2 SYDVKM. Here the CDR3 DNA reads TGTGCCAGCAGTCTCCAGACAGGGTGGGGAGAGACCCAGTACTTC. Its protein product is CASSLQTGWGETQYF.

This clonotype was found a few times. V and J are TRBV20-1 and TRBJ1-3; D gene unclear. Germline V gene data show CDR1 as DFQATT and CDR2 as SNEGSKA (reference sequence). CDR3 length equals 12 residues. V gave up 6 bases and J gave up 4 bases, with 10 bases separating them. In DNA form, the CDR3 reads TGCAGTGCCAATAACGGGGGAAACACCATATATTTT. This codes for CSANNGGNTIYF.

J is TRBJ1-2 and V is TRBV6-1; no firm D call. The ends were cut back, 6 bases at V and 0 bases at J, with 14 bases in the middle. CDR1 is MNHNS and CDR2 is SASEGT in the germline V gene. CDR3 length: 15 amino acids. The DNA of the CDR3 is TGTGCCAGCAGCAATTCCGTCTATTCTAACTATGGCTACACCTTC. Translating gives CASSNSVYSNYGYTF.

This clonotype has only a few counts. CDR3 in amino acids: CASSPRTSGGLNTGELFF. The CDR3 DNA reads as TGTGCCAGCAGTCCGCGGACTAGCGGGGGCCTGAACACCGGGGAGCTGTTTTTT. J is TRBJ2-2 and V is TRBV12-3 or TRBV12-4; TRBD2 agrees at 13 bases. This CDR3 spans 18 amino acids. Germline trimming cut 5 bases from V and 1 base from J; bases unmatched to any gene: 7.

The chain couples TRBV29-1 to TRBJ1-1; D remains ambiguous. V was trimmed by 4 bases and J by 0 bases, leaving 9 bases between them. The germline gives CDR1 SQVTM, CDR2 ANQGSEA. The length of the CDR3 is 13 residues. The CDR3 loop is CSVGGYMNTEAFF. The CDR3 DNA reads TGCAGCGTTGGAGGGTATATGAACACTGAAGCTTTCTTT.

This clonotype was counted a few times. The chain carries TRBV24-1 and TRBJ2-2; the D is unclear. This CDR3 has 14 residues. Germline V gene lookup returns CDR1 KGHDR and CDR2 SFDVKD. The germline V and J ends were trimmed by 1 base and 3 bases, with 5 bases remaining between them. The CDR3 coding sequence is TGTGCCACCAGTGATTTTACAGACACCGGGGAGCTGTTTTTT. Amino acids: CATSDFTDTGELFF.